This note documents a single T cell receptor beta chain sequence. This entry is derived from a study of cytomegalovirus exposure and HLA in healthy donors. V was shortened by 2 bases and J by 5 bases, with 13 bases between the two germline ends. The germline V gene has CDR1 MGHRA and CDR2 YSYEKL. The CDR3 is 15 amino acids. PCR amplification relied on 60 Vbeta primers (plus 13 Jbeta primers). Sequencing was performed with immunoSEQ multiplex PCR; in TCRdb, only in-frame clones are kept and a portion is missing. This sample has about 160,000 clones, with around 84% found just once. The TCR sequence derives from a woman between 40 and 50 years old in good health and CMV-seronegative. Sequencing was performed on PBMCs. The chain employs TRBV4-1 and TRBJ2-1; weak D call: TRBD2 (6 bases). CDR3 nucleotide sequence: TGCGCCAGCAGCCAACCGGGAGTAAGGAACAATGAGCAGTTCTTC. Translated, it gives CASSQPGVRNNEQFF.